Listed here is a single T cell receptor (beta chain). Antigen specificity is unknown. This CDR3 is 15 amino acids long. Per germline, CDR1 SGHDT and CDR2 YYEEEE. The trim removed 4 bases at V and 2 bases at J, leaving 8 bases unmatched. Runs used v3.0 of the immunoSEQ assay and were done at survey level. Method: immunoSEQ multiplex PCR; TCRdb's copy keeps in-frame clones and lacks some. The sample lists tens of thousands of clones; about 90% were seen once. The data derive from a study of long-term antiretroviral therapy in people with HIV. Every one of the donors gave at least one pre-ART PBMC sample and at least two post-ART PBMC samples. Ahead of DNA extraction, samples held roughly 0.9-10 million cryopreserved PBMC each. Regarding the study as a whole: Participants lacked recorded data on ART adherence, viral resistance or therapy changes. Repertoires in HIV (unlike those of controls) had narrower CDR3 length ranges.

The material sequenced was unsorted PBMCs, taken 2 years after starting antiretroviral therapy. This clonotype was sampled from a man aged 45-65 years with HIV. The V call is TRBV5-6, the J call TRBJ1-1, with 7 bases identical to TRBD1. The CDR3 DNA sequence: TGTGCCAGCAGCCCAGCAGGGGGACGAAACACTGAAGCTTTCTTT. Protein product: CASSPAGGRNTEAFF.